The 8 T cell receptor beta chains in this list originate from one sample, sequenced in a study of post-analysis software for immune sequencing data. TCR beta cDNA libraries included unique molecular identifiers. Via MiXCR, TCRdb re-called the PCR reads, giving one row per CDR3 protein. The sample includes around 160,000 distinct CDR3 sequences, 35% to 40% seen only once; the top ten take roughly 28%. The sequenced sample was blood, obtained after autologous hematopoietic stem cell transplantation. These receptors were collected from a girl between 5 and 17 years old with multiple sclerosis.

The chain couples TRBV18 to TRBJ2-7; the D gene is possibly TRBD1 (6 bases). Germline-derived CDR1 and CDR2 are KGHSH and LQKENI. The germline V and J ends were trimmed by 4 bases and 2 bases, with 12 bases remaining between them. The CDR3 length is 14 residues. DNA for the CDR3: TGTGCCAGCTCACGACAGGAAGGAGCCTACGAGCAGTACTTC. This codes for CASSRQEGAYEQYF.

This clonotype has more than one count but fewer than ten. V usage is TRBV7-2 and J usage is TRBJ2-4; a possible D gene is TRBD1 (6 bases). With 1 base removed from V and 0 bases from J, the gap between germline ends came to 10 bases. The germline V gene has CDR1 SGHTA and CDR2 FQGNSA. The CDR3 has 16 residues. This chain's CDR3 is CASSLGGGTAKNIQYF. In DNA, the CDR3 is TGTGCCAGCAGCTTAGGAGGGGGAACAGCCAAAAACATTCAGTACTTC.

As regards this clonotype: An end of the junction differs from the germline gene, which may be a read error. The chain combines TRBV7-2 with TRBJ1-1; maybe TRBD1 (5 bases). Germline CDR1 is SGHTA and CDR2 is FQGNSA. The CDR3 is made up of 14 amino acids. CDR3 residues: CAGSQGRPNTEAFF. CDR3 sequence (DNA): TGTGCCGGCAGCCAGGGACGGCCGAACACTGAAGCTTTCTTT.

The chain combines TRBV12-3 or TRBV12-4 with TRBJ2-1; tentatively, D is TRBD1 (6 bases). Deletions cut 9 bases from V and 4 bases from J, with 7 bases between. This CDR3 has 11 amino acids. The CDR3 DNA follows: TGTGCCAGTGGACAGTACAATGAGCAGTTCTTC. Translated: CASGQYNEQFF.

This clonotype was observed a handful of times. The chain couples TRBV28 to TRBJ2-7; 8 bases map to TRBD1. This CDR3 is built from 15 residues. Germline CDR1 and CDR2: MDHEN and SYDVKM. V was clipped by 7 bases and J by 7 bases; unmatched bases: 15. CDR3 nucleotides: TGTGCCAGCACCCTATACCAGGGACAGGTAAATGAGCAGTACTTC. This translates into CASTLYQGQVNEQYF.

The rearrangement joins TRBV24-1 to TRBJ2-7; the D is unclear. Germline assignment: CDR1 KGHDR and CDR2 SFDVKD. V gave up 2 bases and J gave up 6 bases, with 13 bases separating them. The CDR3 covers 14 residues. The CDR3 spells CATSDSKGPLEQYF. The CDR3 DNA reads TGTGCCACCAGTGATTCCAAAGGCCCGCTCGAGCAGTACTTC.

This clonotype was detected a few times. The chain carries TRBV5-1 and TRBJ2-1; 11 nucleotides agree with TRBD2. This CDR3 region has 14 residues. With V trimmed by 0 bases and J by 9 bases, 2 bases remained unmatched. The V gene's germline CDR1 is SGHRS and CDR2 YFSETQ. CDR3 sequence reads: CASSLGLAGIEQFF. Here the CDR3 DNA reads TGCGCCAGCAGCTTGGGACTAGCGGGGATTGAGCAGTTCTTC.

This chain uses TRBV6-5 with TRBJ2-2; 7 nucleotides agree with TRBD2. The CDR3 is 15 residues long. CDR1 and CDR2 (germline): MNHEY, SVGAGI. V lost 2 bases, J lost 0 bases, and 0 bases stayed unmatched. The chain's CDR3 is CASSYLAANTGELFF. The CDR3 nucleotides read TGTGCCAGCAGTTACCTAGCGGCGAACACCGGGGAGCTGTTTTTT.